A selection of T cell receptor beta chains follows, all from one sample in a study of blood T cell repertoires in COVID-19. Sequencing used immunoSEQ multiplex PCR; TCRdb keeps in-frame clones, though not all of them. The sample holds roughly 300,000 clones; 86% are singletons and the top ten take 1.6%. The source material was peripheral blood. The receptors originated from a woman aged 45 to 65 with acute or convalescent COVID-19. Each CDR3 is given with its conserved first and last residue. A D gene is named only where the DNA matches it firmly. Size is stated for part of the rows, as once, few or many counts, or as a class when the clone is expanded.

V gene	clone size	J gene	D gene	CDR3 DNA	CDR3 protein
TRBV28	once	TRBJ1-1	TRBD1	TGTGCCACGCGGACAGGGGCTATGAACACTGAAGCTTTCTTT	CATRTGAMNTEAFF
TRBV18	.	TRBJ2-7	TRBD1	TGTGCCAGCTCACCTCCGGGACAGGCACTGTACGAGCAGTACTTC	CASSPPGQALYEQYF
TRBV7-2	once	TRBJ2-3	TRBD2	TGTGCCAGCAGCCGGACTAGCGGGAGGCGGTGGGTGGATACGCAGTATTTT	CASSRTSGRRWVDTQYF
TRBV4-2	many	TRBJ1-3	TRBD1	TGTGCCAGCAGCCAAGGGGACAGGGGTGTCTCTGGAAACACCATATATTTT	CASSQGDRGVSGNTIYF
TRBV5-1	.	TRBJ2-1	TRBD2	TGCGCCAGCAGCCCTACACTAGCGGGAGGGCCCTGGGAGCAGTTCTTC	CASSPTLAGGPWEQFF
TRBV7-3	.	TRBJ1-2	TRBD1	TGTGCCAGCAGCGCCGGGACAGAGATTAACTATGGCTACACCTTC	CASSAGTEINYGYTF
TRBV5-1	.	TRBJ2-7	TRBD2	TGCGCCAGCAGCCTCGCGGGAGTAACGGGGGAGCAGTACTTC	CASSLAGVTGEQYF
TRBV7-3	.	TRBJ1-1	.	TGTGCCAGCAGCGGCGGTTCCGGCACTGAAGCTTTCTTT	CASSGGSGTEAFF
TRBV7-9	.	TRBJ2-2	TRBD2	TGTGCCAGCAGCTCGGGGACTAGCTCCTACCCCGGGGAGCTGTTTTTT	CASSSGTSSYPGELFF
TRBV7-2	.	TRBJ1-2	.	TGTGCCAGCAGCCTGATACGGACAGCTTTCTTCTTC	CASSLIRTAFFF
TRBV27	.	TRBJ1-3	TRBD1	TGTGCCAGCAGTTTAAGGTGGACAGGGAGAAACACCATATATTTT	CASSLRWTGRNTIYF
TRBV11-3	.	TRBJ2-3	TRBD2	TGTGCCAGCAGCGACGGGACTAATGGGGTTGATACGCAGTATTTT	CASSDGTNGVDTQYF
TRBV2	.	TRBJ2-3	.	TGTGCCAGCGGCACCGGGTATCTAAGCACAGATACGCAGTATTTT	CASGTGYLSTDTQYF
TRBV18	.	TRBJ1-1	.	TGTGCCAGCTCACCAAACCGGGGCACTGAAGCTTTCTTT	CASSPNRGTEAFF
TRBV11-1	.	TRBJ2-3	.	TGTGCCAGCAGCTTAACAGGCCCAGATACGCAGTATTTT	CASSLTGPDTQYF
TRBV28	.	TRBJ2-3	TRBD2	TGTGCCAGTCGTGAGGCTAGCGGGAGCACAGATACGCAGTATTTT	CASREASGSTDTQYF
TRBV11-2	.	TRBJ1-1	.	TGTGCCAGCAGCTTCCAATTCACTGAAGCTTTCTTT	CASSFQFTEAFF
TRBV20-1	.	TRBJ2-7	.	TGCAGTGCTAGTCTTCTAGGGAGAAACTCCTACGAGCAGTACTTC	CSASLLGRNSYEQYF
TRBV28	.	TRBJ1-4	TRBD1	TGTGCCAGCGGGGGGACAGGGGTGTGGGAAAAACTGTTTTTT	CASGGTGVWEKLFF
TRBV15	.	TRBJ1-3	TRBD1	TGTGCCACCAGCACACTGGACAGGGCGTCTGGAAACACCATATATTTT	CATSTLDRASGNTIYF
TRBV19	.	TRBJ2-3	TRBD2	TGTGCCAGTAGCGGGACTAGTGTTGATACGCAGTATTTT	CASSGTSVDTQYF
TRBV5-1	.	TRBJ2-7	TRBD1	TGCGCCAGCAGCTTGCGGGACAGAGCATACGAGCAGTACTTC	CASSLRDRAYEQYF
TRBV28	.	TRBJ2-3	.	TGTGCCAGCAGTCTCCCTGGAGGGGCTGTTAATACGCAGTATTTT	CASSLPGGAVNTQYF
TRBV29-1	once	TRBJ2-2	.	TGCAGCGTTGCCGGCAGGGAGAACACCGGGGAGCTGTTTTTT	CSVAGRENTGELFF
TRBV5-4	.	TRBJ1-1	.	TGTGCCAGCAGCTTGGCGGGACTGATGGTCACTGAAGCTTTCTTT	CASSLAGLMVTEAFF
TRBV29-1	once	TRBJ2-3	.	TGCAGCGCTAGAGGTACAGATACGCAGTATTTT	CSARGTDTQYF
TRBV7-9	.	TRBJ1-4	.	TGTGCCAGCAGCCCGGACAGACAAAAACTGTTTTTT	CASSPDRQKLFF
TRBV9	.	TRBJ2-3	TRBD2	TGTGCCAGCAGCACCCGGACTAGCGGAATAACAGATACGCAGTATTTT	CASSTRTSGITDTQYF
TRBV29-1	.	TRBJ2-1	.	TGCAGCGGGCTCCTGACAGGTGTCTACAATGAGCAGTTCTTC	CSGLLTGVYNEQFF
TRBV3-1/TRBV3-2	.	TRBJ2-5	TRBD2	TGTGCCAGCAGCCAAATAGCGGGGCCCCAAGAGACCCAGTACTTC	CASSQIAGPQETQYF
TRBV10-3	.	TRBJ1-5	.	TGTGCCATCAGTGAGTCGGGGGAGGAAAATCAGCCCCAGCATTTT	CAISESGEENQPQHF